The 29 T cell receptor beta chains reported below all come from one sample, sequenced in a study of T cell repertoires in cytomegalovirus infection. Each CDR3 protein is one row after TCRdb ran MiXCR on the reads. This sample has over 450,000 distinct CDR3 sequences, with approximately 10% found just once. Sequencing input: PBMCs. Receptors were obtained from a human donor in good health (CMV status not recorded). Some clones in this sample may be carry-over from other donors' samples.

This clonotype was observed many times. The chain employs TRBV30 and TRBJ2-4; D is perhaps TRBD1 or TRBD2 (5 bases each). Trimming stripped 3 bases from V and 9 bases from J, with 18 bases between. From germline, CDR1 is GTSNPN and CDR2 SVGIG (reference sequence). The CDR3 is 14 amino acids. CDR3 nucleotides: TGTGCCTGGAGGGTCGAGGGGCCCAGGAGCATTCAGTACTTC. This translates into CAWRVEGPRSIQYF.

This clonotype occurred many times. The chain couples TRBV20-1 to TRBJ1-3, with D uncertain. CDR3 length equals 13 residues. Trimming removed 3 bases from V and 2 bases from J, with 8 bases in between. Germline-derived CDR1 and CDR2 are DFQATT and SNEGSKA (reference sequence). Here the CDR3 DNA reads TGCAGTGCTAGTAGTGTTCCTGGAAACACCATATATTTT. Protein: CSASSVPGNTIYF.

The gene calls are TRBV27 and TRBJ1-6; D not resolved. The V gene lost 0 bases and the J gene lost 4 bases, with 7 bases spanning the gap. The CDR3 runs 15 residues. The germline CDR1 and CDR2 sequences are MNHEY and SMNVEV (reference sequence). The CDR3 sequence: CASSLSAKYNSPLHF. In DNA form, the CDR3 reads TGTGCCAGCAGTTTATCCGCAAAGTATAATTCACCCCTCCACTTT.

This clonotype was detected ten times or more. The chain has TRBV7-9 and TRBJ1-2, with D perhaps TRBD1 (6 bases). Trimming stripped 5 bases from V and 3 bases from J, with 13 bases between. Looked up from germline, CDR1 is SEHNR and CDR2 is FQNEAQ (reference sequence). There are 14 residues in the CDR3. CDR3 amino acids: CASSPPRGDYGYTF. The CDR3 nucleotides read TGTGCCAGCAGCCCCCCCAGGGGTGACTATGGCTACACCTTC.

This clonotype came up many times. This chain connects TRBV7-2 to TRBJ2-5; 11 bases are shared with TRBD1. Trimming cost V 1 base and J 5 bases; bases outside gene matches: 9. In germline, CDR1 is SGHTA, CDR2 FQGNSA. This CDR3 has 17 amino acids. In nucleotides, the CDR3 is TGTGCCAGCAGCTTAGAGGACAGGGGGCCGCTAGGGGAGACCCAGTACTTC. Amino acids: CASSLEDRGPLGETQYF.

This clonotype has ten or more counts. The chain employs TRBV28 and TRBJ2-7; D tentatively reads TRBD1 or TRBD2 (5 bases each). The CDR3 loop spans 14 amino acids. V gave up 3 bases and J gave up 3 bases, with 12 bases separating them. In germline, CDR1 is MDHEN, CDR2 SYDVKM. CDR3 sequence (DNA): TGTGCCAGCAGTTTTCCGGGACGGGGCTACGAGCAGTACTTC. This codes for CASSFPGRGYEQYF.

This rearrangement joins TRBV28 to TRBJ1-1, with D unclear. V was trimmed by 5 bases and J by 4 bases, leaving 14 bases between them. Germline CDR1 and CDR2: MDHEN and SYDVKM. The CDR3 is 14 amino acids. CDR3 protein: CASSLQSWGTEAFF. The CDR3 bases are TGTGCCAGCAGTCTACAATCCTGGGGCACTGAAGCTTTCTTT.

V and J are TRBV4-1 and TRBJ2-5; D is uncertain. This CDR3 is built from 14 residues. CDR1 is MGHRA, CDR2 YSYEKL, per germline. The germline V and J ends were trimmed by 0 bases and 4 bases, with 9 bases remaining between them. The CDR3 bases are TGCGCCAGCAGCCAAGAAAAGGGTAGAGAGACCCAGTACTTC. This encodes CASSQEKGRETQYF.

The table lists this clonotype with many counts. The V call is TRBV12-5, the J call TRBJ2-3; 7 bases agree with TRBD1. J gave up 2 bases and V 1 base, and 3 bases lay outside the gene matches. The CDR3 spans 15 residues. Germline V gene lookup returns CDR1 LGHNT and CDR2 FRNRAP. The CDR3 here is CASGLGTGFTDTQYF. The CDR3 coding sequence is TGTGCTAGTGGTTTGGGGACAGGCTTCACAGATACGCAGTATTTT.

This clonotype was detected only a few times. The chain couples TRBV5-1 to TRBJ1-1; 7 positions agree with TRBD1. The ends lost 6 bases at V and 3 bases at J; junction bases unmatched: 8. Germline CDR1 is SGHRS and CDR2 is YFSETQ. This CDR3 region has 14 residues. As DNA, the CDR3 is TGCGCCAGCACCGCTCAAACAGGGGACACTGAAGCTTTCTTT. This encodes CASTAQTGDTEAFF. The whole variable domain, filled in from reference TRBV5-1 and TRBJ1-1, reads KAGVTQTPRYLIKTRGQQVTLSCSPISGHRSVSWYQQTPGQGLQFLFEYFSETQRNKGNFPGRFSGRQFSNSRSEMNVSTLELGDSALYLCASTAQTGDTEAFFGQGTRLTVV.

In its sample, this clonotype was seen many times. V gene TRBV6-1 combines with J gene TRBJ1-1; D gene ambiguous. This CDR3 is 13 amino acids long. V shed 1 base and J shed 1 base, with 4 bases lying between them. CDR1 is MNHNS, CDR2 SASEGT, per germline. CDR3 protein: CASSEVWNTEAFF. For the CDR3, the DNA is TGTGCCAGCAGTGAAGTCTGGAACACTGAAGCTTTCTTT.

The V call is TRBV4-2, the J call TRBJ2-5; maybe TRBD2 (5 bases). The CDR3 loop spans 13 amino acids. The ends were cut back, 5 bases at V and 4 bases at J, with 11 bases in the middle. Germline V gene sequence: CDR1 LGHNA, CDR2 YNFKEQ. The CDR3 loop reads CASSGRGPETQYF. The CDR3 nucleotides read TGTGCCAGCAGCGGACGAGGGCCAGAGACCCAGTACTTC.

This clonotype was seen ten or more times. The chain couples TRBV7-9 to TRBJ1-2; D is possibly TRBD1 (5 bases). CDR1 is SEHNR and CDR2 is FQNEAQ in the germline V gene (reference sequence). The CDR3 sequence is 18 residues long. The V and J ends lost 5 bases and 0 bases respectively, with 22 bases between them. CDR3 DNA: TGTGCCAGCAGCCCCTCCGGGACGCAAAGATCCCCTAACTATGGCTACACCTTC. It encodes CASSPSGTQRSPNYGYTF.

This clonotype has only one observation. A much larger clone lies one base from this, so it may be a read error. The CDR3 is CATSRRVGLDTQYF. CDR3 in DNA: TGTGCCACCAGCAGAAGGGTTGGACTAGATACCCAGTACTTC. The rearrangement joins TRBV15 to TRBJ2-5; 7 positions agree with TRBD2. With V trimmed by 2 bases and J by 8 bases, 8 bases remained unmatched. Germline values: CDR1 LNHNV, CDR2 YYDKDF (reference sequence). The CDR3 runs 14 residues. Based on the CDR3 plus reference TRBV15 and TRBJ2-5, the full variable domain is DAMVIQNPRYQVTQFGKPVTLSCSQTLNHNVMYWYQQKSSQAPKLLFHYYDKDFNNEADTPDNFQSRRPNTSFCFLDIRSPGLGDTAMYLCATSRRVGLDTQYFGPGTRLLVL.

This clonotype has at least ten counts. The chain has TRBV7-8 and TRBJ2-1, with 13 nucleotides matching TRBD2. Trimming cost V 6 bases and J 0 bases; bases outside gene matches: 11. The length of the CDR3 is 19 residues. The germline CDR1 and CDR2 sequences are SGHVS and FQNEAQ. CDR3: CASSPSMTSGRNSYNEQFF. CDR3 nucleotide sequence: TGTGCCAGCAGTCCAAGCATGACTAGCGGGAGGAACTCCTACAATGAGCAGTTCTTC.

Many counts were recorded for this clonotype. The gene calls are TRBV5-4 and TRBJ2-5; no definite D call. The length of the CDR3 is 13 residues. Trimming removed 5 bases from V and 5 bases from J, with 13 bases in between. Germline V gene data show CDR1 as SGHNT and CDR2 as YYREEE (reference sequence). CDR3 nucleotides: TGTGCCAGCAGTGAAGAGTTTCGGGAGACCCAGTACTTC. Its protein is CASSEEFRETQYF.

This clonotype showed up just a few times. J is TRBJ1-5 and V is TRBV19; D remains ambiguous. Trimming shortened V by 0 bases and J by 1 base, and 13 bases separated the two germline ends. The CDR3 extends over 17 amino acids. Germline V CDR1 and CDR2: LNHDA, SQIVND (reference sequence). CDR3 DNA: TGTGCCAGTAGTATAGAGGGCCGGAGAATGAGCAATCAGCCCCAGCATTTT. Amino acids: CASSIEGRRMSNQPQHF.

This clonotype was counted only a few times. The V and J genes are TRBV7-9 and TRBJ2-7; 7 bases are shared with TRBD1. This CDR3 spans 15 amino acids. The germline V gene has CDR1 SEHNR and CDR2 FQNEAQ (reference sequence). The V and J ends lost 0 bases and 2 bases, in that order; junction bases with no gene match: 4. As DNA, the CDR3 is TGTGCCAGCAGCTTAGCCTACAGGGGCGCCTACGAGCAGTACTTC. Residues: CASSLAYRGAYEQYF.

The chain carries TRBV20-1 and TRBJ2-1, with 9 bases matching TRBD2. The CDR3 is 15 amino acids. CDR1 is DFQATT and CDR2 is SNEGSKA in the germline V gene (reference sequence). Trimming at V came to 0 bases and at J to 4 bases, leaving 4 bases not matched to a gene. CDR3 in amino acids: CSARDPSGTYNEQFF. DNA for the CDR3: TGCAGTGCTAGAGATCCTAGCGGGACGTACAATGAGCAGTTCTTC.

The chain combines TRBV30 with TRBJ2-3; D remains ambiguous. CDR1 and CDR2 (germline): GTSNPN, SVGIG (reference sequence). CDR3 length: 11 amino acids. V was pared by 5 bases and J by 0 bases, with 3 bases between. DNA for the CDR3: TGTGCCTGGGGTAGCACAGATACGCAGTATTTT. Protein sequence: CAWGSTDTQYF.

This clonotype turned up a few times. The V gene is TRBV29-1, the J gene TRBJ2-2; D uncertain. Germline V gene data show CDR1 as SQVTM and CDR2 as ANQGSEA. The CDR3 is 12 amino acids. The V gene lost 2 bases and the J gene lost 1 base, with 2 bases spanning the gap. CDR3 region: CSVEMNTGELFF. CDR3 DNA sequence: TGCAGCGTTGAAATGAACACCGGGGAGCTGTTTTTT.

This clonotype was seen repeatedly, ten times or more. The rearrangement links TRBV29-1 to TRBJ2-3, with 11 bases matching TRBD2. This CDR3 has 15 residues. CDR1 and CDR2 from the germline V gene are SQVTM and ANQGSEA. Losses at the gene ends were 6 bases for V and 2 bases for J; bases not matched to a gene: 7. Written as DNA, the CDR3 is TGCAGCGTCGCCCGGACTAGCGGGTTCACAGATACGCAGTATTTT. This sequence encodes CSVARTSGFTDTQYF.

This chain connects TRBV19 to TRBJ1-5; D remains unclear. The V and J ends lost 1 base and 6 bases respectively, with 16 bases between them. Germline V gene data show CDR1 as LNHDA and CDR2 as SQIVND (reference sequence). The CDR3 covers 16 residues. DNA of the CDR3: TGTGCCAGTAGTATAGGGTTAACACGGGGTCGTCAGCCCCAGCATTTT. Protein: CASSIGLTRGRQPQHF.

This sequence joins TRBV7-9 and TRBJ2-7; D may be TRBD2 (5 bases). CDR1 SEHNR and CDR2 FQNEAQ come from the germline V gene (reference sequence). V lost 1 base to trimming and J lost 6 bases, with 13 bases between them. The CDR3 is made up of 14 amino acids. CDR3 nucleotide sequence: TGTGCCAGCAGCTTAGGAGGAGGTCGACCCGAGCAGTACTTC. Translation: CASSLGGGRPEQYF.

This clonotype has a count of ten or more. V gene TRBV19 combines with J gene TRBJ2-5; 8 bases align to TRBD1. V was pared by 11 bases and J by 3 bases, with 8 bases of the junction left unmatched. CDR1 and CDR2 from the germline V gene are LNHDA and SQIVND (reference sequence). The CDR3 totals 13 residues. CDR3 bases: TGTGCCGCCGAGGACAGGGCCAAAGAGACCCAGTACTTC. Amino acids: CAAEDRAKETQYF.

This clonotype was seen at least ten times. V and J are TRBV7-9 and TRBJ1-4; 9 bases are a match to TRBD1. V shed 3 bases and J 8 bases; nucleotides not matched to a gene: 4. The CDR3 covers 14 residues. Germline lookup yields CDR1 SEHNR and CDR2 FQNEAQ (reference sequence). The CDR3 loop reads CASSLGQGQEKLFF. Here the CDR3 DNA reads TGTGCCAGCAGCTTGGGACAGGGCCAAGAAAAACTGTTTTTT. Filled out from reference TRBV7-9 and TRBJ1-4, the complete variable domain reads DTGVSQNPRHKITKRGQNVTFRCDPISEHNRLYWYRQTLGQGPEFLTYFQNEAQLEKSRLLSDRFSAERPKGSFSTLEIQRTEQGDSAMYLCASSLGQGQEKLFFGSGTQLSVL.

In its sample, this clonotype was seen many times. The rearrangement links TRBV6-1 to TRBJ1-3; TRBD1 matches at 11 bases. The trim removed 6 bases at V and 2 bases at J, leaving 3 bases unmatched. The CDR3 is made up of 15 amino acids. Germline V gene sequence: CDR1 MNHNS, CDR2 SASEGT. The CDR3 DNA is TGTGCCAGCAGACAGGACAGGGGGCCTGGAAACACCATATATTTT. Translation: CASRQDRGPGNTIYF.

This clonotype showed up many times. The chain recombines TRBV28 with TRBJ2-7; 7 nucleotides align to TRBD2. This CDR3 has 15 residues. V lost 3 bases to trimming and J lost 3 bases; unmatched junction nucleotides: 8. The V gene's germline CDR1 is MDHEN and CDR2 SYDVKM. The DNA for the CDR3 is TGTGCCAGCAGTTTTTCAGGGAGGGGAATCTACGAGCAGTACTTC. This encodes CASSFSGRGIYEQYF.

Ten or more counts support this clonotype. J is TRBJ2-3 and V is TRBV24-1, with 7 bases lining up with TRBD1. Losses at the gene ends were 3 bases for V and 1 base for J; bases not matched to a gene: 0. CDR1 and CDR2 from the germline V gene are KGHDR and SFDVKD. The CDR3 contains 14 residues. CDR3 loop: CATSDGQGTDTQYF. As DNA, the CDR3 is TGTGCCACCAGTGATGGACAGGGCACAGATACGCAGTATTTT.